Listed here is a single T cell receptor beta chain. The antigen remains unidentified. Produced via immunoSEQ multiplex PCR; TCRdb's table is partial and in-frame only. The repertoire has fewer than 1 million clones, approximately 96% of them found once; the top ten carry less than 0.25%. The record originates from a study of shared clonotypes between healthy human individuals. Only CD45RO-negative cells positively selected for CCR7 counted as naive CD8 cells, so terminally differentiated effector memory CD45RA+ cells were excluded. Overall study findings and caveats: The represented genetic and exposure-history diversity was limited by the small number of donors. Blood was the only sampled material, and tissue repertoires likely differ. About 4.5% of naive CD4 clonotypes were common to a few donors.

The CDR3 covers 18 residues. V lost 0 bases, J lost 0 bases, and 18 bases lay in between. Per the germline V gene, CDR1 is MGHRA and CDR2 is YSYEKL. The chain links TRBV4-1 to TRBJ2-7; D not resolved. The TCR was taken from a young man in good health. Sequences were obtained from naive CD8+ T cells sorted from blood. CDR3 loop: CASSQEIGPDRSSYEQYF. The CDR3 bases are TGCGCCAGCAGCCAAGAGATAGGGCCCGATCGTAGCTCCTACGAGCAGTACTTC.